This T cell receptor beta chain appears in the sequencing data of a study of blood T cell repertoires in COVID-19. Across the study: Samples taken during acute and convalescent COVID-19 were collected in the United States, Italy and Spain. Nucleic acid was either cDNA or gDNA, and it came from T cells, B-cell-depleted T cells, or PBMCs.

Trimming removed 6 bases from V and 8 bases from J; junction bases left unmatched: 8. The CDR3 spans 14 residues. Germline V gives CDR1 SEHNR, CDR2 FQNEAQ (reference sequence). In the original analysis: Nucleated cell number was recorded as an estimate derived from reference gene primer amplification. Clones were sequenced by immunoSEQ multiplex PCR, and TCRdb holds only the in-frame ones, with some missing. V and J calls and clone size follow that table, whereas D and trimming were derived from the DNA. The sample records approximately 390,000 clones, about 83% being singletons. The TCR originated in a woman between 50 and 59 years old who had recovered from COVID-19. The sequencing sample was made of PBMCs or T cells enriched from blood (not recorded which). V usage is TRBV7-9 and J usage is TRBJ1-4; 8 positions match TRBD1. CDR3 sequence (DNA): TGTGCCAGCAGGTCAGACAGGGGTCCCGAAAAACTGTTTTTT. It yields the protein CASRSDRGPEKLFF.